The entry below describes one T cell receptor beta chain. Each CDR3 protein is one row after TCRdb ran MiXCR on the RT-PCR reads. The sample records 90,000 to 120,000 distinct CDR3 sequences, roughly 37% being singletons. The sample is drawn from a study of patients and donors after allogeneic stem cell transplantation. Per the germline V gene, CDR1 is MDHEN and CDR2 is SYDVKM. Trimming at V came to 10 bases and at J to 9 bases, leaving 7 bases not matched to a gene. The CDR3 consists of 13 residues. The genes are TRBV28 and TRBJ2-1, with TRBD2 matching 12 bases. Sequencing was performed on blood, either unsorted or a sorted T cell fraction (not recorded which). The TCR comes from a human donor who was either an allogeneic HSCT recipient or a stem cell or donor lymphocyte infusion donor (not recorded which). It is not recorded whose cells these are; they may come from a transplant donor. This CDR3 is CATWLAGGGEQFF. The CDR3 DNA sequence: TGTGCCACCTGGCTAGCGGGAGGGGGTGAGCAGTTCTTC.